Listed here is a single T cell receptor (beta chain). Its antigen is undetermined. The sample originates from a study of shared clonotypes between healthy human individuals. Those who donated, Caucasian adults without exception, all lived in Nashville, Tennessee. For sorted subsets, about 0.2 ug DNA per replicate equaled some 27,000 T cell genomes. Produced via immunoSEQ multiplex PCR; TCRdb's table is partial and in-frame only. The sample records 600,000 to 700,000 clones, around 73% being singletons. General study points: Inspection by rarefaction showed sorted-subset sequencing to be incomplete despite large depth.

The ends lost 7 bases at V and 0 bases at J; junction bases unmatched: 1. This CDR3 region has 14 residues. CDR1 MNHNY and CDR2 SVGAGI come from the germline V gene (reference sequence). The chain joins TRBV6-6 to TRBJ2-5; 11 nucleotides align to TRBD2. This TCR derives from a woman younger than 45 in good health. Material: memory CD4+ T cells sorted from blood. Indicated subset: CD45RA-negative fraction. The CDR3 sequence: CASKGLADQETQYF. The DNA of the CDR3 is TGTGCCAGCAAGGGACTAGCGGACCAAGAGACCCAGTACTTC.